What follows are 28 T cell receptor beta chains derived from one specimen sequenced in a study of shared clonotypes between healthy human individuals. Data came from immunoSEQ multiplex PCR; TCRdb stores just in-frame clones and leaves some out. The top ten clones hold approximately 1.2% of a sample with over a million clones, around 97% of them seen once. The sample taken for sequencing was naive CD4+ T cells sorted from blood. Noted subset: CD45RA+ positively selected. The receptors stem from a man aged 30 to 45 in good health.

The chain combines TRBV5-6 with TRBJ2-6, with TRBD1 matching 8 bases. The CDR3 extends over 17 amino acids. J was trimmed by 0 bases and V by 6 bases; bases with no gene match: 8. Germline CDR1 and CDR2: SGHDT and YYEEEE. The CDR3 region has the DNA TGTGCCAGCAACAACCGGGACAGGATCTCTGGGGCCAACGTCCTGACTTTC. Encoded protein: CASNNRDRISGANVLTF.

The chain has TRBV18 and TRBJ2-2; no firm D call. This CDR3 comprises 14 residues. Trimming stripped 1 base from V and 7 bases from J, with 10 bases between. Germline CDR1 is KGHSH and CDR2 is LQKENI. The CDR3 spells CASSPLEVNGELFF. CDR3 nucleotides: TGTGCCAGCTCACCACTAGAGGTCAACGGGGAGCTGTTTTTT.

This chain uses TRBV7-8 with TRBJ2-1, with TRBD2 identical over 9 bases. V was pared by 6 bases and J by 0 bases, with 6 bases of the junction left unmatched. Germline CDR1 is SGHVS and CDR2 is FQNEAQ. The CDR3 has 16 amino acids. DNA of the CDR3: TGTGCCAGCAGACTCCTAGCGGGACGCTCCTACAATGAGCAGTTCTTC. Encoded protein: CASRLLAGRSYNEQFF.

This chain joins TRBV28 and TRBJ1-2; D is possibly TRBD1 (5 bases). The CDR3 runs 12 residues. Germline-derived CDR1 and CDR2 are MDHEN and SYDVKM. V lost 4 bases to trimming and J lost 7 bases, with 10 bases between them. The CDR3: CASSSSGIGYTF. The CDR3 nucleotides read TGTGCCAGCAGTTCTTCAGGGATTGGCTACACCTTC.

The CDR3 sequence is CASSLVGQGRTGELFF. CDR3 DNA sequence: TGTGCCAGCAGCTTGGTAGGCCAGGGGCGCACCGGGGAGCTGTTTTTT. The J gene is TRBJ2-2, the V gene TRBV5-6; perhaps TRBD1 as D (6 bases). Germline-derived CDR1 and CDR2 are SGHDT and YYEEEE. The CDR3 runs 16 residues. Trimming pared 0 bases from V and 4 bases from J, leaving 13 bases between. The full variable domain, in which reference TRBV5-6 and TRBJ2-2 provide the parts outside the CDR3, is DAGVTQSPTHLIKTRGQQVTLRCSPKSGHDTVSWYQQALGQGPQFIFQYYEEEERQRGNFPDRFSGHQFPNYSSELNVNALLLGDSALYLCASSLVGQGRTGELFFGEGSRLTVL.

The gene calls are TRBV18 and TRBJ2-7; 7 bases are a match to TRBD1. The CDR3 has 15 amino acids. Germline lookup yields CDR1 KGHSH and CDR2 LQKENI. Unmatched junction bases numbered 7, after V lost 3 bases and J lost 2 bases. This CDR3 is CASSPFRDSPYEQYF. The CDR3 DNA follows: TGTGCCAGCTCACCCTTCCGGGACAGTCCCTACGAGCAGTACTTC.

This clone was detected only once. CDR3: CASSQQGRNEKLFF. The DNA of the CDR3 is TGCGCCAGCAGTCAACAGGGGCGGAATGAAAAACTGTTTTTT. This chain links TRBV10-2 with TRBJ1-4, with TRBD1 matching over 7 bases. This CDR3 spans 14 amino acids. Per germline, CDR1 WSHSY and CDR2 SAAADI. V lost 5 bases, J lost 5 bases, and 5 bases stayed unmatched.

This sequence joins TRBV10-2 and TRBJ1-5; 8 bases are shared with TRBD1. The V gene's germline CDR1 is WSHSY and CDR2 SAAADI. Trimming took 8 bases from V and 3 from J; bases not matched to a gene: 6. The CDR3 consists of 14 residues. CDR3 amino acids: CASSDRALNQPQHF. The CDR3 bases are TGCGCCAGCTCGGACAGGGCCCTCAATCAGCCCCAGCATTTT.

On this clone itself: Other DNA sequences in this specimen translate into the identical CDR3. The chain couples TRBV5-1 to TRBJ2-1; TRBD2 matches at 8 bases. Germline V gives CDR1 SGHRS, CDR2 YFSETQ. The CDR3 is 15 residues long. The V gene end was trimmed by 4 bases and the J gene end by 3 bases; junction bases not matched to a gene: 6. The CDR3 loop is CASSPGLVGYNEQFF. CDR3 nucleotides: TGCGCCAGCAGCCCGGGACTAGTTGGCTACAATGAGCAGTTCTTC.

The chain links TRBV19 to TRBJ2-7; maybe TRBD2 (6 bases). This CDR3 has 13 residues. Trimming pared 5 bases from V and 5 bases from J, leaving 13 bases between. Germline V CDR1 and CDR2: LNHDA, SQIVND (reference sequence). The DNA for the CDR3 is TGTGCCAGTAGTGCCAGGAGGGGCAACGAGCAGTACTTC. Protein product: CASSARRGNEQYF.

The chain employs TRBV9 and TRBJ2-2; D remains ambiguous. This CDR3 is built from 15 residues. V dropped 4 bases and J dropped 0 bases, with 10 bases sitting between them. Germline CDR1 is SGDLS and CDR2 is YYNGEE. The CDR3 DNA reads as TGTGCCAGCAGCTCCAGCGCGGCGAACACCGGGGAGCTGTTTTTT. As protein: CASSSSAANTGELFF.

This chain links TRBV5-6 with TRBJ1-5; D may be TRBD1 (6 bases). The length of the CDR3 is 13 residues. The V gene's germline CDR1 is SGHDT and CDR2 YYEEEE. The V end was cut by 2 bases, the J end by 7 bases, with 10 bases between. CDR3 protein: CASSFQGNQPQHF. CDR3 DNA sequence: TGTGCCAGCAGCTTCCAGGGGAACCAGCCCCAGCATTTT.

The rearrangement joins TRBV5-4 to TRBJ2-1, with TRBD1 identical over 7 bases. CDR1 is SGHNT, CDR2 YYREEE, per germline (reference sequence). The length of the CDR3 is 15 residues. V shed 4 bases and J 2 bases; nucleotides not matched to a gene: 6. The CDR3: CASSRTGETYNEQFF. CDR3 sequence (DNA): TGTGCCAGCAGCAGGACAGGAGAAACCTACAATGAGCAGTTCTTC.

This chain connects TRBV11-2 to TRBJ2-1, with 7 bases matching TRBD2. This CDR3 has 15 residues. Germline V gene sequence: CDR1 SGHAT, CDR2 FQNNGV. The V and J ends lost 0 bases and 4 bases, in that order; junction bases with no gene match: 3. The CDR3, as DNA: TGTGCCAGCAGCTTAGAGGCGGGAGAGTACAATGAGCAGTTCTTC. Translation: CASSLEAGEYNEQFF.

The chain has TRBV13 and TRBJ2-5; D might be TRBD2 (5 bases). The V and J ends lost 4 bases and 5 bases respectively, with 20 bases between them. Germline loops: CDR1 PRHDT, CDR2 FYEKMQ (reference sequence). This CDR3 contains 16 residues. CDR3 bases: TGTGCCAGCAGCTCCCCACCGGGTCTAGCTGAGGAGACCCAGTACTTC. Translating it yields CASSSPPGLAEETQYF.

The J gene is TRBJ2-1, the V gene TRBV28; D gene uncertain. This CDR3 is built from 12 residues. Germline V gene lookup returns CDR1 MDHEN and CDR2 SYDVKM. Trimming left V 2 bases short and J 9 bases short, with 8 bases between. The CDR3 bases are TGTGCCAGCAGTTTAATTTTACTTGAGCAGTTCTTC. Its translation is CASSLILLEQFF.

The chain links TRBV28 to TRBJ2-7; D possibly corresponds to TRBD2 (5 bases). Germline lookup yields CDR1 MDHEN and CDR2 SYDVKM. CDR3 length: 14 residues. Trimming pared 4 bases from V and 5 bases from J, leaving 15 bases between. The CDR3 DNA is TGTGCCAGCAGTTCTCTCGGGGAGATGCACGAGCAGTACTTC. Amino acid sequence: CASSSLGEMHEQYF.

J is TRBJ2-5 and V is TRBV5-1; TRBD2 matches at 11 bases. Losses at the gene ends were 0 bases for V and 7 bases for J; bases not matched to a gene: 5. Germline loops: CDR1 SGHRS, CDR2 YFSETQ. The CDR3 is made up of 15 amino acids. CDR3 loop: CASSLGLAGLGTQYF. CDR3 nucleotide sequence: TGCGCCAGCAGCTTGGGACTAGCGGGATTGGGGACCCAGTACTTC.

The chain combines TRBV28 with TRBJ2-7; 7 bases map to TRBD1. This CDR3 has 15 amino acids. Germline V gives CDR1 MDHEN, CDR2 SYDVKM. V dropped 5 bases and J dropped 1; count of bases not matched to a gene: 8. The CDR3 DNA reads TGTGCCAGCAGTCAGACAGGGACAGCTTCCTACGAGCAGTACTTC. This gives the protein CASSQTGTASYEQYF.

For this clone: The sample contains more than one DNA sequence encoding this CDR3. The chain combines TRBV19 with TRBJ2-7, with 7 bases matching TRBD2. The trim removed 3 bases at V and 4 bases at J, leaving 3 bases unmatched. Germline CDR1 is LNHDA and CDR2 is SQIVND (reference sequence). The CDR3 consists of 13 residues. CDR3 coding DNA: TGTGCCAGTAGTATCAGGCGGGAGTACGAGCAGTACTTC. It specifies CASSIRREYEQYF.

The chain carries TRBV30 and TRBJ2-7; D uncertain. This CDR3 has 17 residues. Trimming took 2 bases from V and 6 from J, leaving 26 bases between them. The germline V gene has CDR1 GTSNPN and CDR2 SVGIG (reference sequence). This CDR3 is CAWSSWADQNRVGEQYF. The DNA for the CDR3 is TGTGCCTGGAGTTCGTGGGCAGACCAAAATCGGGTTGGCGAGCAGTACTTC. Drawing the rest from reference TRBV30 and TRBJ2-7, the complete variable domain is SQTIHQWPATLVQPVGSPLSLECTVEGTSNPNLYWYRQAAGRGLQLLFYSVGIGQISSEVPQNLSASRPQDRQFILSSKKLLLSDSGFYLCAWSSWADQNRVGEQYFGPGTRLTVT.

The chain uses TRBV7-2 and TRBJ1-1, with a weak D call TRBD1 (6 bases). The V end lost 5 bases, the J end lost 0 bases, and 10 bases lay between the germline ends. The CDR3 loop spans 14 amino acids. CDR1 and CDR2 (germline): SGHTA, FQGNSA. The CDR3 DNA follows: TGTGCCAGCAGCCGGGACACCATGAACACTGAAGCTTTCTTT. Translation gives CASSRDTMNTEAFF.

The chain couples TRBV29-1 to TRBJ2-7; TRBD2 is a possible D gene (6 bases). Trimming left V 3 bases short and J 2 bases short, with 8 bases between. The CDR3 runs to 12 residues. The germline V gene has CDR1 SQVTM and CDR2 ANQGSEA. The CDR3: CSVEGGPYEQYF. CDR3 bases: TGCAGCGTTGAGGGAGGTCCCTACGAGCAGTACTTC.

This rearrangement joins TRBV28 to TRBJ2-7, with a weak D call TRBD2 (6 bases). V lost 3 bases and J 3 bases, leaving 12 bases between the germline ends. This CDR3 contains 14 residues. Germline V gives CDR1 MDHEN, CDR2 SYDVKM. CDR3 nucleotides: TGTGCCAGCAGTTTCGGAGGGGTTAGCTACGAGCAGTACTTC. Translating gives CASSFGGVSYEQYF. Supplemented by reference TRBV28 and TRBJ2-7, the full variable domain reads DVKVTQSSRYLVKRTGEKVFLECVQDMDHENMFWYRQDPGLGLRLIYFSYDVKMKEKGDIPEGYSVSREKKERFSLILESASTNQTSMYLCASSFGGVSYEQYFGPGTRLTVT.

The rearrangement joins TRBV28 to TRBJ1-2; D is undetermined. Germline values: CDR1 MDHEN, CDR2 SYDVKM. The CDR3 loop spans 15 amino acids. V was pared by 5 bases and J by 1 base, with 14 bases between. CDR3: CASSPTIGFNYGYTF. The CDR3 nucleotides are TGTGCCAGCAGTCCGACGATCGGTTTTAACTATGGCTACACCTTC.

The chain carries TRBV30 and TRBJ1-4, with 8 positions matching TRBD1. V was pared by 3 bases and J by 5 bases, with 8 bases of the junction left unmatched. The CDR3 is 15 residues long. CDR1 and CDR2 from the germline V gene are GTSNPN and SVGIG (reference sequence). The CDR3 DNA sequence: TGTGCCTGGAGCACACAGGGGGGCCGAAATGAAAAACTGTTTTTT. This encodes CAWSTQGGRNEKLFF.

This clone was found once. This rearrangement joins TRBV4-3 to TRBJ2-3, with 7 bases lining up with TRBD2. V lost 4 bases to trimming and J lost 1 base; unmatched junction nucleotides: 8. The CDR3 sequence is 16 residues long. The V gene's germline CDR1 is LGHNA and CDR2 YSLEER. This CDR3 is CASSRSLAGGTDTQYF. The CDR3 nucleotides read TGCGCCAGCAGCCGTTCTTTAGCGGGCGGCACAGATACGCAGTATTTT.

The chain combines TRBV2 with TRBJ1-1; 8 bases match TRBD1. V was pared by 7 bases and J by 0 bases, with 1 base of the junction left unmatched. Germline V gene lookup returns CDR1 SNHLY and CDR2 FYNNEI. This CDR3 has 13 amino acids. CDR3: CASMDRVNTEAFF. Written as DNA, the CDR3 is TGTGCCAGCATGGACAGGGTGAACACTGAAGCTTTCTTT.